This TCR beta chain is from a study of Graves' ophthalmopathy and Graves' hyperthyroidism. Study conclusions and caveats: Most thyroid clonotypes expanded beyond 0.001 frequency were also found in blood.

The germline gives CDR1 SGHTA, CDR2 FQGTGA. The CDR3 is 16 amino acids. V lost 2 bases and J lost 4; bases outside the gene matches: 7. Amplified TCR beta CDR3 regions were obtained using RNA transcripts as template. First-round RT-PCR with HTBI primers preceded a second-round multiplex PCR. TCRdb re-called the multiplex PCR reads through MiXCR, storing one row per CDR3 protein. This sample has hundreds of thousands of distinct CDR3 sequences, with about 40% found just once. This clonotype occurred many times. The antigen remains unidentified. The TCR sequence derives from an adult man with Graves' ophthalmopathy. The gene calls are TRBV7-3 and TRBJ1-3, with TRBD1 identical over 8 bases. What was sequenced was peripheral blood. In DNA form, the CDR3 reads TGTGCCAGCAGCTTATACGGACAGGGAGGCGGAAACACCATATATTTT. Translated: CASSLYGQGGGNTIYF. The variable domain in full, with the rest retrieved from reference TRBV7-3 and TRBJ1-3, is GAGVSQTPSNKVTEKGKYVELRCDPISGHTALYWYRQSLGQGPEFLIYFQGTGAADDSGLPNDRFFAVRPEGSVSTLKIQRTERGDSAVYLCASSLYGQGGGNTIYFGEGSWLTVV.